This is a list of T cell receptor beta chains from one sample in a study of blood T cell repertoires in COVID-19. Libraries were prepared by immunoSEQ multiplex PCR; TCRdb keeps only in-frame clonotypes and omits some of them. In the table there are around 250,000 clones, 88% of which are singletons. Material: PBMCs or T cells enriched from blood (not recorded which). All receptors derive from a woman aged 35 to 49 who had been exposed to COVID-19. The conserved cysteine and the conserved F or W are not part of the CDR3 here.

j_call v_call cdr3_aa
TRBJ2-1 TRBV6-2/TRBV6-3 ASSWGVNEQF
TRBJ2-3 TRBV7-2 ASSFDRVGDTQY
TRBJ1-4 TRBV7-6 ASSLGRASYREKLF
TRBJ1-2 TRBV19 ASSRGGYT
TRBJ1-4 TRBV19 ASGRTGYPSEKLF
TRBJ2-7 TRBV28 ASLSQGTHEQY
TRBJ2-7 TRBV7-2 ASKTQGSLPYEQY
TRBJ2-3 TRBV5-1 ASSLADTQY
TRBJ1-2 TRBV25-1 ASSTIPGQGESNYGYT
TRBJ1-5 TRBV19 ASSRRPDSYQPQH
TRBJ2-1 TRBV6-1 ASSEASRSSGRANEQF
TRBJ1-4 TRBV28 ASKGGGDEKLF
TRBJ2-6 TRBV3-1/TRBV3-2 ASSQRGPGANVLT
TRBJ2-2 TRBV19 ASGGGFLAGELF
TRBJ2-3 TRBV7-6 ASSLSARATDTQY
TRBJ1-1 TRBV18 ASSPGGTGNLNTEAF
TRBJ2-3 TRBV5-1 ASSGTTGVGTDTQY
TRBJ1-2 TRBV19 ASSKAGTGKYGYT
TRBJ1-3 TRBV7-8 ASSFFRTTGNTIY
TRBJ2-3 TRBV25-1 ASSESKGGARITLY
TRBJ2-7 TRBV6-5 ASSPQTGIYEQY
TRBJ1-5 TRBV28 ASSSGNQPQH
TRBJ1-3 TRBV5-1 ASSSGGAGNTIY
TRBJ1-2 TRBV19 ASSINGNYGYT
TRBJ1-1 TRBV5-1 ASSLGQGGMNTEAF
TRBJ2-7 TRBV28 ASSIGQGAPREQY
TRBJ2-7 TRBV5-1 ASSLPSYEQY
TRBJ2-7 TRBV12-2 ASRLDRGTSGNEQY
TRBJ1-2 TRBV11-3 ASSLGRGHPLFYGYT
TRBJ2-2 TRBV2 ASSGLAGANGELF
TRBJ1-1 TRBV19 ASGGGPTDLNTEAF
TRBJ2-1 TRBV27 ASSLLDTSVYNEQF
TRBJ1-1 TRBV7-9 ASSPRGDAEAF
TRBJ1-1 TRBV5-1 ASSTRTGMNTEAF
TRBJ2-5 TRBV19 ASSTRDLQETQY
TRBJ1-6 TRBV14 ASSQSSYNSPLH
TRBJ1-1 TRBV7-3 ASSARTGLNTEAF
TRBJ2-2 TRBV3-1/TRBV3-2 ASAPPRDSALAGGLMKLF
TRBJ1-5 TRBV5-6 ASSLGPGGLQPQH
TRBJ1-4 TRBV12-3/TRBV12-4 ASTLNEKLF
TRBJ1-2 TRBV7-2 ASSYGQGEGYT
TRBJ2-7 TRBV30 AWSRDYEQY
TRBJ1-3 TRBV4-3 ASSQDYTVNTIY
TRBJ1-5 TRBV12-5 ASGLFSSDRLGPYRSNQPQH
TRBJ2-2 TRBV5-4 ASSLGSGTGDGELF
TRBJ2-1 TRBV29-1 SVEVGREFEQF
TRBJ1-4 TRBV30 AWSLTRGLLF
TRBJ2-1 TRBV24-1 ATSDSRLRQGAYNEQF